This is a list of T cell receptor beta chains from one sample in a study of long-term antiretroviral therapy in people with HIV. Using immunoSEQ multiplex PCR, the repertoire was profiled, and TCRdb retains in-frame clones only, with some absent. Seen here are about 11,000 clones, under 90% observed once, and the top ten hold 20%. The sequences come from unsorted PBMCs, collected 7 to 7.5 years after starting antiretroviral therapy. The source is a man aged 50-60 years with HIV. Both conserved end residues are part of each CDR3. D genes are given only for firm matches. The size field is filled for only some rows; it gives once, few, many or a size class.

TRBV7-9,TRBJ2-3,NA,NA,CASSLFTDTQYF,TGTGCCAGCAGCTTGTTCACAGATACGCAGTATTTT
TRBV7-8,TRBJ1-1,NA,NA,CASTFWGEGGNTEAFF,TGTGCCAGCACCTTTTGGGGGGAAGGGGGTAACACTGAAGCTTTCTTT
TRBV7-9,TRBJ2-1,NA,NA,CASSLVDGEQFF,TGTGCCAGCAGCTTAGTTGATGGCGAGCAGTTCTTC
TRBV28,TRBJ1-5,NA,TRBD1,CASSPSAYRGNQPQHF,TGTGCCAGCAGTCCGTCCGCTTACAGGGGTAATCAGCCCCAGCATTTT
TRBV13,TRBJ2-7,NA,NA,CASSPEVSSYEQYF,TGTGCCAGCAGCCCCGAGGTCAGCTCCTACGAGCAGTACTTC
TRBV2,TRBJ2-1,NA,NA,CAVGWVNEQFF,TGTGCCGTCGGTTGGGTGAATGAGCAGTTCTTC
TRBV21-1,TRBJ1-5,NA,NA,CASSKAKPRDRDQPQHF,TGTGCCAGCAGCAAAGCAAAACCCCGGGACAGGGATCAGCCCCAGCATTTT
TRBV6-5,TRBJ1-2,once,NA,CAISEVQGSYGYTF,TGTGCCATCAGTGAGGTCCAGGGAAGCTATGGCTACACCTTC
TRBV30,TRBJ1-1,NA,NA,CALDGGGGTTEAFF,TGTGCCTTGGACGGTGGCGGGGGCACCACTGAAGCTTTCTTT
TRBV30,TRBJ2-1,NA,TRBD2,CALETGTRRNNEQFF,TGTGCCCTGGAGACGGGGACTAGGCGCAACAATGAGCAGTTCTTC
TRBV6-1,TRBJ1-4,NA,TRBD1,CASSESGQGARTNEKLFF,TGTGCCAGCAGTGAATCGGGACAGGGGGCGAGAACTAATGAAAAACTGTTTTTT
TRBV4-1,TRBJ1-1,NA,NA,CASSQKLLGGPTTEAFF,TGCGCCAGCAGCCAAAAACTCCTCGGGGGCCCGACAACTGAAGCTTTCTTT
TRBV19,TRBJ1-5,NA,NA,CASSIMAGGVDQPQHF,TGTGCCAGTAGTATAATGGCCGGGGGGGTCGATCAGCCCCAGCATTTT
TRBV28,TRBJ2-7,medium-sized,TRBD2,CASSFDTSGASYEQYF,TGTGCCAGCAGTTTCGATACTAGCGGGGCCTCCTACGAGCAGTACTTC
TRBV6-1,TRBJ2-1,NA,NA,CASTTESSYNEQFF,TGTGCCAGCACAACGGAGAGCTCCTACAATGAGCAGTTCTTC
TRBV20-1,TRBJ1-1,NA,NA,CSASRGVEAFF,TGCAGTGCTAGCCGAGGGGTTGAAGCTTTCTTT
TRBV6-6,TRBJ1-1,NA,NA,CASSQDTNTEAFF,TGTGCCAGCAGTCAGGACACGAACACTGAAGCTTTCTTT
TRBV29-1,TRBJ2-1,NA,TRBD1,CSVPQGAYEQFF,TGCAGCGTTCCTCAGGGGGCCTATGAGCAGTTCTTC
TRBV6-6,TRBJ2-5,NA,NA,CASSYPGTGETQYF,TGTGCCAGCAGTTATCCCGGGACGGGGGAGACCCAGTACTTC
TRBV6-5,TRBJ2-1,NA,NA,CASSYTGSYEQFF,TGTGCCAGCAGTTACACAGGGAGCTATGAGCAGTTCTTC
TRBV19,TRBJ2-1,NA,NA,CASSGGYNEQFF,TGTGCCAGTAGTGGGGGCTACAATGAGCAGTTCTTC
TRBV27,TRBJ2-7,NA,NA,CASSSSVGGMDEQYF,TGTGCCAGCAGTTCAAGCGTTGGGGGCATGGACGAGCAGTACTTC
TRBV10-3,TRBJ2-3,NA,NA,CAISEMGSTDTQYF,TGTGCCATCAGTGAGATGGGGAGCACAGATACGCAGTATTTT
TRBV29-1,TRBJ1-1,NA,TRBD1,CSVPRTGIEAFF,TGCAGCGTTCCTAGGACAGGGATCGAAGCTTTCTTT
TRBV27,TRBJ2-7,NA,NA,CASSPEGLGVNEQYF,TGTGCCAGCAGTCCGGAGGGACTCGGAGTTAACGAGCAGTACTTC